This T cell receptor beta chain is from a study of T cell responses to AZD1222 COVID-19 vaccine. As for this clone: The antigen is undetermined.

The CDR3 contains 14 residues. The ends were cut back, 3 bases at V and 0 bases at J, with 5 bases in the middle. The protocol was immunoSEQ multiplex PCR, while the TCRdb copy is restricted to in-frame clones and leaves out a portion. The top ten clones hold around 0.99% of a sample with some 130,000 clones, roughly 88% of them seen once. Some second doses came at about 4 weeks and others at about 12 weeks; these were pooled. Study-level results: Spike-spanning, vaccine-associated CD4 TCRs were dominant at 160-218 and 743-854.

The origin of this receptor is an adult who received the AZD1222 COVID-19 vaccine. The chain is built from TRBV23-1 and TRBJ1-4, with D unclear. TRBV23-1 is marked as an open reading frame, function uncertain. The sample in question was peripheral blood, obtained 28 days after the second AZD1222 dose. This chain's CDR3 is CASSHSATNEKLFF. The CDR3 nucleotides read TGCGCCAGCAGTCACAGTGCAACTAATGAAAAACTGTTTTTT.